This TCR beta chain was retrieved from a study of OX40 agonist ivuxolimab in advanced cancers. This CDR3 is 13 amino acids long. Trimming shortened V by 5 bases and J by 5 bases, and 11 bases separated the two germline ends. In germline, CDR1 is SGHVS, CDR2 FNYEAQ. TCRdb keeps only in-frame clones here, not all; method: immunoSEQ multiplex PCR. The sample yields tens of thousands of clones, around 90% seen once. The input for sequencing was CD4+ or CD8+ T cells sorted from blood, taken in a trial of the OX40 agonist ivuxolimab. The clonotype was recovered from an adult with an advanced solid tumor such as melanoma, head and neck, liver or kidney cancer. The V call is TRBV7-6, the J call TRBJ2-3, with TRBD1 as a possible D gene (5 bases). The CDR3 DNA sequence: TGTGCCAGCAGCGTACAGGAAAGAGATACGCAGTATTTT. The encoded protein is CASSVQERDTQYF.